This TCR beta chain was observed in a study of T cell responses to AZD1222 COVID-19 vaccine. Produced via immunoSEQ multiplex PCR; TCRdb's table is partial and in-frame only. The table has approximately 200,000 clones, roughly 92% seen once. The CDR3 sequence is 14 residues long. After removal of 4 bases from V and 5 bases from J, the junction contained 3 bases not matched to a gene. Germline V gene lookup returns CDR1 ENHRY and CDR2 SYGVKD. The TCR originated in an adult who received the AZD1222 COVID-19 vaccine. The J gene is TRBJ2-1, the V gene TRBV10-3; 9 nucleotides agree with TRBD2. Sequencing was performed on peripheral blood, taken 28 days after the second AZD1222 dose. The CDR3 sequence is CAISVAGAHNEQFF. CDR3 DNA: TGTGCCATCAGTGTAGCGGGAGCCCACAATGAGCAGTTCTTC.